This T cell receptor (beta chain) was found in a study of cytomegalovirus exposure and HLA in healthy donors. Study overall: Among the 300 to 500 donors who were genotyped, about 80% fell in the genetic ancestry cluster that is associated with self-reported Caucasian donors.

Study findings and constraints: Later work found most CMV-associated TCR beta chains apparently HLA-restricted.

From germline, CDR1 is MNHEY and CDR2 SVGAGI. The V and J ends lost 7 bases and 4 bases, in that order; junction bases with no gene match: 6. The CDR3 totals 14 residues. Primers included in the PCR were 60 Vbeta and 13 Jbeta primers. Generated by immunoSEQ multiplex PCR, the TCRdb table keeps only in-frame clones and is missing some. The table lists around 170,000 clones, around 78% of them singletons. This clone was picked up a small number of times. What it recognizes is unknown. Sequencing was performed on PBMCs. The J gene is TRBJ2-1, the V gene TRBV6-5; TRBD2 aligns across 8 bases. The TCR was taken from a middle-aged woman in good health and CMV-seropositive. The CDR3 is CASKIRGGYNEQFF. CDR3 coding DNA: TGTGCCAGCAAGATTCGGGGGGGTTACAATGAGCAGTTCTTC.